This T cell receptor beta chain appears in the sequencing data of a study of T cell repertoires and HLA-DP antigens. Worth noting for this clone: Its antigen remains unidentified.

Clones were read by immunoSEQ multiplex PCR, and TCRdb kept only the in-frame ones, dropping some. The sample carries 75,000 to 90,000 clones, approximately 89% recorded once. There are 15 residues in the CDR3. The trim removed 5 bases at V and 4 bases at J, leaving 7 bases unmatched. CDR1 and CDR2 (germline): SEHNR, FQNEAQ (reference sequence). This receptor was identified in a man over 45 in good health and CMV-seronegative. V usage is TRBV7-9 and J usage is TRBJ1-4; 7 bases align to TRBD1. The sample was CD4+ T cells from PBMCs. This chain's CDR3 is CASSGRQGINEKLFF. CDR3 in DNA: TGTGCCAGCAGCGGCCGACAGGGAATTAATGAAAAACTGTTTTTT.